These 2 T cell receptor beta chains share one sample of origin, sequenced in a study of T cells in Graves' hyperthyroidism and ophthalmopathy. Amplification of TCR beta CDR3 regions used RNA as the template. TCR CDR3 regions were first amplified by RT-PCR with HTBI primers. In TCRdb, the multiplex PCR reads were re-called with MiXCR into one record per CDR3 protein. The repertoire holds some 600,000 distinct CDR3 sequences, with approximately 15% as singletons. Specimen: blood. The receptors come from a woman aged 30 to 39 with Graves' hyperthyroidism that later progressed to Graves' ophthalmopathy.

This clonotype was counted many times. The chain links TRBV11-1 to TRBJ2-1; 12 positions match TRBD2. Trimming took 4 bases from V and 8 from J; bases not matched to a gene: 9. Germline-derived CDR1 and CDR2 are SGHAT and FQDESV (reference sequence). The CDR3 runs to 16 residues. The DNA for the CDR3 is TGTGCCAGCAGCTCCGCCTGGACTAGCGGGAAGGATGAGCAGTTCTTC. This codes for CASSSAWTSGKDEQFF.

This clonotype was picked up many times. This rearrangement joins TRBV2 to TRBJ1-6, with D hard to call. CDR3 length: 14 amino acids. Germline V CDR1 and CDR2: SNHLY, FYNNEI. V was pared by 8 bases and J by 6 bases, with 14 bases between. CDR3 in amino acids: CASDLSGINSPLHF. CDR3 DNA: TGTGCCAGCGACCTCTCGGGGATTAATTCACCCCTCCACTTT.